Listed below are T cell receptor beta chains from one sample, sequenced in a study of neurological immune-mediated disorders. In TCRdb, the 5' RACE reads were re-called with MiXCR into one record per CDR3 protein. The table shows more than 40,000 distinct CDR3 sequences, with 3% to 3.5% occurring only once. The sequenced material came from PBMCs. These receptors all come from a woman between 50 and 59 years old with multiple sclerosis. Each CDR3 is given with its conserved first and last residue. A D gene is named only where the DNA matches it firmly. Size is stated as once, few, many or a size class.

TGCGCCAGCAGCCGGGGGACAGCTACTACGGAAGCTTTCTTT | CASSRGTATTEAFF | TRBV4-1 | many | TRBJ1-1 | TRBD1
TGTGCCAGCAGCTCGACGAGGTTAGCTAACTATGGCTACACCTTC | CASSSTRLANYGYTF | TRBV7-2 | many | TRBJ1-2 | -
TGCGCCAGCAGCTTGGCCGGGGGCTCTGGAAACACCATATATTTT | CASSLAGGSGNTIYF | TRBV5-1 | many | TRBJ1-3 | -
TGCGCCAGCAGCTTAGGACCGGACACTGAAGCTTTCTTT | CASSLGPDTEAFF | TRBV5-1 | many | TRBJ1-1 | -
TGTGCCAGCAGCCAAGATCCCATTTACACTGAAGCTTTCTTT | CASSQDPIYTEAFF | TRBV14 | many | TRBJ1-1 | -
TGTGCCAGCAGTTACAAGGCAGGGGCGACTGGAAACACCATATATTTT | CASSYKAGATGNTIYF | TRBV6-5 | many | TRBJ1-3 | -
TGTGCCAGCAGCCCAGACAGGGGAGGGGAGCTGTTTTTT | CASSPDRGGELFF | TRBV7-2 | many | TRBJ2-2 | TRBD1
TGCAGCGTGCTGGACGGATTCCAAGAGACCCAGTACTTC | CSVLDGFQETQYF | TRBV29-1 | many | TRBJ2-5 | -
TGCGCCAGCAGCCAGGGAGGAGCTAACACCGGGGAGCTGTTTTTT | CASSQGGANTGELFF | TRBV5-1 | many | TRBJ2-2 | -
TGCAGTGCTAGAGATCCTAGCGGGGGCCAAGAGACCCAGTACTTC | CSARDPSGGQETQYF | TRBV20-1 | many | TRBJ2-5 | TRBD2
TGTGCCAGCAGCTTAGCGGGCAGGGGCTGGATCAATCAGCCCCAGCATTTT | CASSLAGRGWINQPQHF | TRBV7-8 | many | TRBJ1-5 | -
TGCAGTGCTAGTGGTGCGACGACGCTCGATTTCACAGATACGCAGTATTTT | CSASGATTLDFTDTQYF | TRBV20-1 | many | TRBJ2-3 | -
TGTGCCAGCAGTGAAAGGGTAGATAATGAGCAGTTCTTC | CASSERVDNEQFF | TRBV25-1 | many | TRBJ2-1 | -
TGCAGTGCTAGAGACGCGGGACAGGGTCGAGAGACCCAGTACTTC | CSARDAGQGRETQYF | TRBV20-1 | many | TRBJ2-5 | TRBD1
TGTGCCAGCAGGGCCCTAAGCGGGAGTAGCACCGGGGAGCTGTTTTTT | CASRALSGSSTGELFF | TRBV7-2 | many | TRBJ2-2 | TRBD2